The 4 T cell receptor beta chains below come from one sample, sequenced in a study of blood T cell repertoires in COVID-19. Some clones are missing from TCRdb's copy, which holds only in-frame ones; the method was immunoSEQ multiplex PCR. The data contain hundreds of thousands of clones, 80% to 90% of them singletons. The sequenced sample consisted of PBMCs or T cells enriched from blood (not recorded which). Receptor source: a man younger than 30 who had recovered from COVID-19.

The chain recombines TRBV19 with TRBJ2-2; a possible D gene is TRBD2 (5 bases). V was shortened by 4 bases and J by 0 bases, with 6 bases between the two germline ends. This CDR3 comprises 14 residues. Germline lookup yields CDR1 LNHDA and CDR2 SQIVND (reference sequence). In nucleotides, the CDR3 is TGTGCCAGTAGTAGCGGGCCGAACACCGGGGAGCTGTTTTTT. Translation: CASSSGPNTGELFF.

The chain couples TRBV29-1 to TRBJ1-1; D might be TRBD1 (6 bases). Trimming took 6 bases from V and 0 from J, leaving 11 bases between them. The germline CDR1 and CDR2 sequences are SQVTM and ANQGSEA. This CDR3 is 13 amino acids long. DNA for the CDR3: TGCAGCGTGGCAGGGGCGATGAACACTGAAGCTTTCTTT. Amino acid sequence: CSVAGAMNTEAFF.

CDR3 sequence: CSVAGQLSGNTIYF. The CDR3 DNA reads as TGCAGCGTTGCGGGACAGCTCTCTGGAAACACCATATATTTT. The V gene is TRBV29-1, the J gene TRBJ1-3; 7 bases are shared with TRBD1. Germline values: CDR1 SQVTM, CDR2 ANQGSEA. V lost 4 bases and J lost 0; bases outside the gene matches: 3. CDR3 size: 14 residues.

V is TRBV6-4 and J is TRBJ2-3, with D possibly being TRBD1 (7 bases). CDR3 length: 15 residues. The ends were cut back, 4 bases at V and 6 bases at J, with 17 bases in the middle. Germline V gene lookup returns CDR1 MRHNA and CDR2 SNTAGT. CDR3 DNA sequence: TGTGCCAGCAGTGCAATTGGAGGGGGCGCGGATACGCAGTATTTT. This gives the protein CASSAIGGGADTQYF.